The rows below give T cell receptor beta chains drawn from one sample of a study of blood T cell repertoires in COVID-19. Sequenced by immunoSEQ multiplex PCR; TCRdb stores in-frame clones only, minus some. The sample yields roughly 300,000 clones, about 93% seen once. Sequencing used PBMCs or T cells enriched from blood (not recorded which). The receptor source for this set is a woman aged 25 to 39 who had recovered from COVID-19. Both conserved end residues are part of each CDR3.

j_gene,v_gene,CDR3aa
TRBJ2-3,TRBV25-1,CASRSSGSTDTQYF
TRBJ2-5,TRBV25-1,CASSGDKETQYF
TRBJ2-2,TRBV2,CASKGSSGNTGELFF
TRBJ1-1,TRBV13,CASSLGGGLNTEAFF
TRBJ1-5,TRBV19,CASSIEAGDQPQHF
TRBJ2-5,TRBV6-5,CASTGTGDYQETQYF
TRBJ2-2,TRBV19,CASSITAGPTGELFF
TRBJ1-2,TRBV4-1,CASSQQGDYGYTF
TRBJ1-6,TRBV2,CASTGLGTGRDSPLHF
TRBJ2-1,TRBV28,CASLPSLREGGNEQFF
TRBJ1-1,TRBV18,CASFRGQGNTEAFF
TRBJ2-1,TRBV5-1,CASSLMSLSYNEQFF
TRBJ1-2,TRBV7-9,CASSLVGRDGYTF
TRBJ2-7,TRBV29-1,CSVEDRGSSYEQYF
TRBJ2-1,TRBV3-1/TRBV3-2,CASSQPTGTSGTQMFF
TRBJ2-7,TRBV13,CASSSGLAGNYEQYF
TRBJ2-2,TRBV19,CASSMRRSNTGELFF
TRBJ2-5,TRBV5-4,CASSFGTSGRRSQETQYF
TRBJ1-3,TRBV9,CASSVGQISGNTIYF
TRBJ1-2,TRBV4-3,CASSHGGGGRNGYTF
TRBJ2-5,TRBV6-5,CASALLRGRETQYF
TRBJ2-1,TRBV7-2,CASRQTSGRGNEQFF
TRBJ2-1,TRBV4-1,CASSHTSNNEQFF
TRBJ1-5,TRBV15,CATRGAGGTNQPQHF
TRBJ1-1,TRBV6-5,CAVAYQGEAFF
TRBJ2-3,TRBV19,CASTAADTQYF
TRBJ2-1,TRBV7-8,CASSLSAGGPHEQFF
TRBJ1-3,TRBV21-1,CASSSLNPIDISSGNTIYF
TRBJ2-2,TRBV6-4,CASSPESGLAGVGTGELFF
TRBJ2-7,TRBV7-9,CASSLDPVTGIQYF
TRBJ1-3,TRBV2,CASCADFGNTIYF
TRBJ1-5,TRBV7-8,CASRLGRGNQPQHF
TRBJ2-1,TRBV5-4,CASSSGLAGNYNEQFF
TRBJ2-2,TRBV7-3,CASSPGLVFQAGELFF
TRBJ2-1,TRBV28,CASLPKGQGGQFF
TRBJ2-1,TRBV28,CASPKGSTGVYNEQFF
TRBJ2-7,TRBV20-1,CSAGRSDEQYF
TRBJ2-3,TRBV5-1,CASSLEGGGSTDTQYF
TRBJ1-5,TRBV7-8,CASSPDRNSNQPQHF
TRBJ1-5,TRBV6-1,CASSERWTLSNQPQHF